This T cell receptor beta chain came from a study of blood T cells in healthy people across ages. Combining a sample-barcoded 5' primer with a J-beta primer mix, a second PCR ran for roughly 7 to 12 cycles. From the 5' RACE reads, TCRdb called clonotypes with MiXCR, one entry per CDR3 protein. Seen here are about a million distinct CDR3 sequences, around two fifths observed once, and the top ten hold under 15%. V dropped 0 bases and J dropped 5 bases, with 16 bases sitting between them. Germline V gene data show CDR1 as MGHRA and CDR2 as YSYEKL. The CDR3 is 17 amino acids. This clonotype appeared many times.

This sequence was found in a man between 18 and 35 years old in good health. The V call is TRBV4-1, the J call TRBJ1-4, with unresolved D. Sequencing used blood. CDR3 coding DNA: TGCGCCAGCAGCCAAGATGAATCCTCCTGGGCAAATGAAAAACTGTTTTTT. Translated, it gives CASSQDESSWANEKLFF.